What follows are 8 T cell receptor beta chains derived from one specimen sequenced in a study of beta chain features in type 1 diabetes. Expressed TCRB transcripts were sequenced because the entire RNA isolate underwent reverse transcription. Assay: immunoSEQ multiplex PCR; the TCRdb copy retains only in-frame clones and omits some. The sample records nearly 250,000 clones, under 70% being singletons. The sequencing sample was made of naive CD4+ T cells from blood. The receptors were gathered from a man aged 30 to 39 in good health.

The J gene is TRBJ2-2, the V gene TRBV30; D might be TRBD1 (5 bases). Looked up from germline, CDR1 is GTSNPN and CDR2 is SVGIG (reference sequence). The CDR3 spans 14 residues. V lost 0 bases to trimming and J lost 1 base, with 6 bases between them. The CDR3 region has the DNA TGTGCCTGGAGTGTAGGACAGAACACCGGGGAGCTGTTTTTT. It encodes CAWSVGQNTGELFF.

The chain combines TRBV29-1 with TRBJ2-1, with D possibly matching TRBD2 (6 bases). The CDR3 is made up of 14 amino acids. The germline V gene has CDR1 SQVTM and CDR2 ANQGSEA. V lost 7 bases and J 5 bases, leaving 18 bases between the germline ends. The CDR3, as DNA: TGCAGCGCATCAGGGTCGGGGGTTCACAATGAGCAGTTCTTC. Encoded protein: CSASGSGVHNEQFF.

This chain connects TRBV2 to TRBJ2-7, with 8 positions matching TRBD2. The CDR3 is made up of 12 amino acids. Germline V gives CDR1 SNHLY, CDR2 FYNNEI. Trimming at V came to 4 bases and at J to 9 bases, leaving 5 bases not matched to a gene. The CDR3 bases are TGTGCCAGCAGTGCGGGAGGGCCGGTGCAGTACTTC. Its translation is CASSAGGPVQYF.

This clone showed up just once. This chain uses TRBV6-6 with TRBJ2-7; D is unresolved. The V and J ends lost 5 bases and 2 bases respectively, with 4 bases between them. Germline CDR1 reads MNHNY; CDR2 reads SVGAGI (reference sequence). CDR3 size: 11 residues. The CDR3: CASSITYEQYF. The CDR3 DNA is TGTGCCAGCAGTATTACCTACGAGCAGTACTTC.

This clone was counted once. J is TRBJ1-5 and V is TRBV10-3, with D uncertain. Between the trimmed V and J ends, which lost 4 bases and 5 bases, there was a span of 9 bases. Germline V CDR1 and CDR2: ENHRY, SYGVKD. The CDR3 is 13 residues long. The CDR3 protein is CAISVAVDQPQHF. The CDR3 nucleotides read TGTGCCATCAGTGTGGCAGTTGATCAGCCCCAGCATTTT.

In its sample, this clone was seen a few times. The chain employs TRBV2 and TRBJ1-2, with D perhaps matching TRBD1 (6 bases). Deletions cut 7 bases from V and 2 bases from J, with 14 bases between. The germline CDR1 and CDR2 sequences are SNHLY and FYNNEI. The CDR3 is made up of 14 amino acids. CDR3 nucleotides: TGTGCCAGCAAGGGGAGCAGGGGCAACTATGGCTACACCTTC. Its translation: CASKGSRGNYGYTF.

The chain recombines TRBV25-1 with TRBJ2-3; the D gene is possibly TRBD1 (5 bases). This CDR3 comprises 14 residues. Germline assignment: CDR1 MGHDK and CDR2 SYGVNS. Between the trimmed V and J ends, which lost 2 bases and 6 bases, there was a span of 12 bases. CDR3: CASSEGGNRDTQYF. The CDR3 nucleotides are TGTGCCAGCAGTGAAGGCGGCAACAGGGATACGCAGTATTTT.

This clone turned up a few times. V and J are TRBV29-1 and TRBJ2-4; D is uncertain. Germline V CDR1 and CDR2: SQVTM, ANQGSEA. Deletions cut 3 bases from V and 2 bases from J, with 5 bases between. The CDR3 consists of 12 residues. The DNA for the CDR3 is TGCAGCGTTGATGACCCCAAAAACATTCAGTACTTC. It codes for CSVDDPKNIQYF.